This T cell receptor beta chain emerged from a study of T cell responses to AZD1222 COVID-19 vaccine. Assay used: immunoSEQ multiplex PCR; TCRdb lists only in-frame clones, some missing. The sample consists of about 190,000 clones, about 87% of them appearing once. This clone has just a few counts. The antigen remains unidentified. CDR3 size: 14 residues. Trimming shortened V by 3 bases and J by 3 bases, and 9 bases separated the two germline ends. CDR1 and CDR2 from the germline V gene are LGHDT and YNNKEL (reference sequence). Study-level findings and limits: Seropositive status at baseline applied to only 6 or 7 AZD1222 recipients. Donors skewed white British and female; clonal diversity was possibly underestimated.

This sample comprised peripheral blood, obtained on day 0 of MenACWY control vaccination. This chain connects TRBV3-1 (or the pseudogene TRBV3-2) to TRBJ1-3, with D perhaps matching TRBD1 (6 bases). The sequence came from an adult in good health. CDR3: CASSQYRDGNTIYF. The CDR3 bases are TGTGCCAGCAGCCAGTACAGGGATGGAAACACCATATATTTT.